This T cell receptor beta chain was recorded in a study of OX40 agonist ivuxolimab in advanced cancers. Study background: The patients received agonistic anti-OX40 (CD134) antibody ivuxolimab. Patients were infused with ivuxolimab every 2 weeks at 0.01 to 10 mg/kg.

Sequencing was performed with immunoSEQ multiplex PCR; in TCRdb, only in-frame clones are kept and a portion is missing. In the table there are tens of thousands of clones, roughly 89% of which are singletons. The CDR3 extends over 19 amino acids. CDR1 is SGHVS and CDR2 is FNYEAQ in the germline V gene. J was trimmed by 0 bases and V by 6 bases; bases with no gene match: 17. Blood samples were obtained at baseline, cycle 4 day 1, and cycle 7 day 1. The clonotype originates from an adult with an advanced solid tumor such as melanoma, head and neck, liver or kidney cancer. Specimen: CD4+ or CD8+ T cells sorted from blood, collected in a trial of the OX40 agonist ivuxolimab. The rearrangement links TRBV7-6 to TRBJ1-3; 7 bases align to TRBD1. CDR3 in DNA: TGTGCCAGCAGTATAGAACCCTCGGCAGGGGGGCTCTCTGGAAACACCATATATTTT. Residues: CASSIEPSAGGLSGNTIYF. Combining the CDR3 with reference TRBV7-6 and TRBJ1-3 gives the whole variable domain GAGVSQSPRYKVTKRGQDVALRCDPISGHVSLYWYRQALGQGPEFLTYFNYEAQQDKSGLPNDRFSAERPEGSISTLTIQRTEQRDSAMYRCASSIEPSAGGLSGNTIYFGEGSWLTVV.